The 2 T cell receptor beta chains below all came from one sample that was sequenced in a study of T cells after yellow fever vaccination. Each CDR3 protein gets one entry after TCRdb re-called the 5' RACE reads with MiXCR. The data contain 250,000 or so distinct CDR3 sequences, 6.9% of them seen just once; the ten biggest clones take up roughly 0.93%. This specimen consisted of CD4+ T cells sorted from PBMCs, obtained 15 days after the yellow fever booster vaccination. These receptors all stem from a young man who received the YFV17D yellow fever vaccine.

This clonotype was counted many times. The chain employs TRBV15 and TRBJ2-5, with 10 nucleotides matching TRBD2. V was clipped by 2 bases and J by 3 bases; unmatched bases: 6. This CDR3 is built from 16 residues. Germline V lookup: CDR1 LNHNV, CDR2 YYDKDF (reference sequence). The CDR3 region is CATSRQSGLAKETQYF. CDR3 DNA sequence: TGTGCCACCAGCAGACAATCGGGACTAGCGAAAGAGACCCAGTACTTC.

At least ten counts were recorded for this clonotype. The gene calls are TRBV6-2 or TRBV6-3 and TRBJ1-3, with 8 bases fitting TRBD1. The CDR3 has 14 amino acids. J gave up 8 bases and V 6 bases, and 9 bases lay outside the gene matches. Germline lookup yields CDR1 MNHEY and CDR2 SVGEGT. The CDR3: CASRRQGTSDTIYF. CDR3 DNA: TGTGCCAGCAGGAGACAGGGGACGTCGGACACCATATATTTT.